Each of the 31 T cell receptor beta chains below was sequenced from the same sample in a study of T cells in Graves' hyperthyroidism and ophthalmopathy. The investigators amplified TCR beta CDR3 regions from RNA transcripts. The study used the HTBI primer set for a first-round RT-PCR of the TCR CDR3. TCRdb re-derived calls from the multiplex PCR reads in MiXCR, one entry per CDR3 protein. The table has 300,000 to 400,000 distinct CDR3 sequences, approximately 14% seen once. Material for sequencing was blood. Receptor source: an older woman with Graves' hyperthyroidism.

In this sample, this clonotype turned up many times. J is TRBJ2-7 and V is TRBV19; D might be TRBD1 (5 bases). CDR3 size: 13 residues. Germline V gene lookup returns CDR1 LNHDA and CDR2 SQIVND (reference sequence). With 4 bases removed from V and 1 base from J, the gap between germline ends came to 8 bases. In DNA, the CDR3 is TGTGCCAGTAGTAGACAGAAGTCCTACGAGCAGTACTTC. It is translated as CASSRQKSYEQYF.

Many counts were recorded for this clonotype. The chain links TRBV28 to TRBJ2-1; D not certain. Germline CDR1 and CDR2: MDHEN and SYDVKM. The CDR3 has 15 residues. V was shortened by 8 bases and J by 6 bases, with 20 bases between the two germline ends. The CDR3: CASPPTRGIFNEQFF. The CDR3 nucleotides read TGTGCCAGCCCTCCGACCCGAGGCATATTCAATGAGCAGTTCTTC. Filled out from reference TRBV28 and TRBJ2-1, the complete variable domain reads DVKVTQSSRYLVKRTGEKVFLECVQDMDHENMFWYRQDPGLGLRLIYFSYDVKMKEKGDIPEGYSVSREKKERFSLILESASTNQTSMYLCASPPTRGIFNEQFFGPGTRLTVL.

The rearrangement uses TRBV7-2 and TRBJ2-3; perhaps TRBD1 as D (5 bases). The V gene lost 5 bases and the J gene lost 4 bases, with 16 bases spanning the gap. The CDR3 runs to 15 residues. From germline, CDR1 is SGHTA and CDR2 FQGNSA. CDR3 sequence (DNA): TGTGCCAGCAGCCCCGGTCAGGGATTTGCAGATACGCAGTATTTT. It codes for CASSPGQGFADTQYF.

This clonotype was recorded at least ten times. V usage is TRBV3-1 and J usage is TRBJ2-7; D is unresolved. V lost 0 bases and J 7 bases, leaving 16 bases between the germline ends. Germline CDR1 and CDR2: LGHDT and YNNKEL (reference sequence). The CDR3 spans 15 residues. The CDR3 loop reads CASSQDLGGWSEQYF. The CDR3 coding sequence is TGTGCCAGCAGCCAAGATCTGGGTGGGTGGAGTGAGCAGTACTTC.

This clonotype was detected ten times or more. The genes are TRBV12-3 or TRBV12-4 and TRBJ1-2; D gene uncertain. V lost 6 bases and J 3 bases, leaving 8 bases between the germline ends. The CDR3 is made up of 12 amino acids. The CDR3 DNA reads TGTGCCAGCAGGCAGAGGGACTATGGCTACACCTTC. Protein: CASRQRDYGYTF.

This clonotype has a count of ten or more. This sequence joins TRBV19 and TRBJ2-7; D call uncertain. The CDR3 covers 13 residues. CDR1 is LNHDA, CDR2 SQIVND, per germline (reference sequence). V dropped 4 bases and J dropped 3 bases, with 10 bases sitting between them. The CDR3 coding sequence is TGTGCCAGTAGTACAGACGGACGCTACGAGCAGTACTTC. Its protein is CASSTDGRYEQYF.

This clonotype came up many times. This chain connects TRBV5-4 to TRBJ2-7; TRBD2 might be the D (6 bases). Germline assignment: CDR1 SGHNT and CDR2 YYREEE (reference sequence). This CDR3 contains 15 residues. The germline V and J ends were trimmed by 0 bases and 1 base, with 11 bases remaining between them. Here the CDR3 reads CASSLGGTLSYEQYF. DNA for the CDR3: TGTGCCAGCAGCTTGGGCGGGACTTTGTCCTACGAGCAGTACTTC.

This clonotype was picked up many times. CDR3 loop: CSAITGVGTDTQYF. The CDR3 DNA is TGCAGTGCTATCACAGGGGTGGGCACAGATACGCAGTATTTT. V gene TRBV20-1 combines with J gene TRBJ2-3; 7 nucleotides agree with TRBD1. The V gene's germline CDR1 is DFQATT and CDR2 SNEGSKA (reference sequence). With 4 bases clipped from V and 1 base from J, the junction kept 5 bases outside the gene matches. The CDR3 is 14 amino acids.

There are many counts of this clonotype. V is TRBV28 and J is TRBJ2-7, with D maybe TRBD1 (6 bases). The CDR3 consists of 13 residues. V dropped 5 bases and J dropped 2 bases, with 10 bases sitting between them. The germline CDR1 and CDR2 sequences are MDHEN and SYDVKM. The CDR3 region has the DNA TGTGCCAGCAGTATTGGGGGCGCCTACGAGCAGTACTTC. As protein: CASSIGGAYEQYF.

This clonotype was recorded at least ten times. This chain connects TRBV27 to TRBJ2-1; TRBD2 is a possible D gene (6 bases). From germline, CDR1 is MNHEY and CDR2 SMNVEV (reference sequence). V lost 5 bases and J 9 bases, leaving 20 bases between the germline ends. CDR3 length: 15 residues. The CDR3 DNA sequence: TGTGCCAGCAGTCTTTTGGGTGGGCTAGCGTTTGAGCAGTTCTTC. This codes for CASSLLGGLAFEQFF.

At least ten counts were recorded for this clonotype. The rearrangement uses TRBV12-3 or TRBV12-4 and TRBJ2-3; maybe TRBD1 (6 bases). The CDR3 runs 15 residues. The V end lost 5 bases, the J end lost 3 bases, and 15 bases lay between the germline ends. CDR3 DNA sequence: TGTGCCAGCAGTACGAGCACAGGGAGAACAGATACGCAGTATTTT. It encodes CASSTSTGRTDTQYF.

This clonotype occurred a few times. The chain links TRBV15 to TRBJ2-3, with D unclear. Germline lookup yields CDR1 LNHNV and CDR2 YYDKDF (reference sequence). This CDR3 has 15 amino acids. V was shortened by 5 bases and J by 5 bases, with 17 bases between the two germline ends. CDR3 nucleotides: TGTGCCACCAGCCGCAAGATCGAGAAGGGAGATACGCAGTATTTT. Residues: CATSRKIEKGDTQYF.

This chain uses TRBV12-3 or TRBV12-4 with TRBJ2-4; 10 nucleotides match TRBD2. This CDR3 has 19 amino acids. V lost 6 bases and J lost 0; bases outside the gene matches: 14. The CDR3 reads CASRGRLAGEREAKNIQYF. The CDR3 nucleotides are TGTGCCAGCAGGGGCCGGCTAGCGGGAGAGAGGGAAGCCAAAAACATTCAGTACTTC.

The table lists this clonotype with many counts. The chain recombines TRBV18 with TRBJ2-1, with TRBD2 identical over 9 bases. CDR1 and CDR2 (germline): KGHSH, LQKENI. This CDR3 region has 17 residues. J lost 5 bases, V lost 0 bases, and 8 bases had no gene match. CDR3 sequence reads: CASSPPVWTSDNNEQFF. In DNA form, the CDR3 reads TGTGCCAGCTCACCACCGGTTTGGACTAGCGACAACAATGAGCAGTTCTTC.

This clonotype has a count of ten or more. This rearrangement joins TRBV27 to TRBJ1-3; D is unresolved. The CDR3 sequence is 17 residues long. CDR1 is MNHEY and CDR2 is SMNVEV in the germline V gene (reference sequence). V was pared by 3 bases and J by 3 bases, with 18 bases between. CDR3 sequence reads: CASSFSLDTSFGNTIYF. The CDR3 bases are TGTGCCAGCAGTTTTAGTCTAGATACCAGCTTTGGAAACACCATATATTTT.

V usage is TRBV10-3 and J usage is TRBJ2-3; D gene unclear. V was shortened by 10 bases and J by 0 bases, with 14 bases between the two germline ends. The CDR3 sequence is 14 residues long. Germline CDR1 ENHRY, CDR2 SYGVKD. This chain's CDR3 is CATDTGGSTDTQYF. CDR3 in DNA: TGTGCCACCGACACCGGCGGTAGCACAGATACGCAGTATTTT.

This clonotype came up a few times. J is TRBJ2-1 and V is TRBV5-1; 7 bases are a match to TRBD2. From germline, CDR1 is SGHRS and CDR2 YFSETQ. The CDR3 length is 14 residues. With 7 bases clipped from V and 5 bases from J, the junction kept 9 bases outside the gene matches. CDR3 region: CASQSGIWDNEQFF. CDR3 in DNA: TGCGCCAGCCAAAGCGGGATCTGGGACAATGAGCAGTTCTTC.

This clonotype was found many times. The chain couples TRBV2 to TRBJ2-3; D is ambiguous. This CDR3 comprises 14 residues. Trimming removed 7 bases at V and 3 bases at J, with 14 bases between. Germline V lookup: CDR1 SNHLY, CDR2 FYNNEI. The CDR3 loop is CASKVGALTDTQYF. For the CDR3, the DNA is TGTGCCAGCAAAGTCGGAGCGCTGACAGATACGCAGTATTTT.

This clonotype was counted ten times or more. The chain combines TRBV3-1 with TRBJ2-6; D unclear. Trimming removed 4 bases from V and 3 bases from J, with 7 bases in between. CDR3 length: 14 amino acids. CDR1 and CDR2 from the germline V gene are LGHDT and YNNKEL (reference sequence). The CDR3 region has the DNA TGTGCCAGCAGCCTAATGGGTGGGGCCAACGTCCTGACTTTC. It specifies CASSLMGGANVLTF. The variable domain in full, completed from reference TRBV3-1 and TRBJ2-6, reads DTAVSQTPKYLVTQMGNDKSIKCEQNLGHDTMYWYKQDSKKFLKIMFSYNNKELIINETVPNRFSPKSPDKAHLNLHINSLELGDSAVYFCASSLMGGANVLTFGAGSRLTVL.

This sequence joins TRBV19 and TRBJ2-1; 8 bases map to TRBD1. This CDR3 has 15 amino acids. The germline V gene encodes CDR1 LNHDA and CDR2 SQIVND (reference sequence). V lost 6 bases to trimming and J lost 10 bases; unmatched junction nucleotides: 14. CDR3 nucleotide sequence: TGTGCCAGTAGCAGACAGGGGTATCCTGGCTGGGAGCAGTTCTTC. It translates to CASSRQGYPGWEQFF.

This clonotype was counted many times. The chain links TRBV2 to TRBJ2-1, with D hard to call. The CDR3 is 13 residues long. The V gene's germline CDR1 is SNHLY and CDR2 FYNNEI. Trimming took 3 bases from V and 5 from J, leaving 8 bases between them. Here the CDR3 reads CASSDRPNNEQFF. CDR3 nucleotides: TGTGCCAGCAGTGATCGACCAAACAATGAGCAGTTCTTC. Complete variable domain (other parts from reference TRBV2 and TRBJ2-1): EPEVTQTPSHQVTQMGQEVILRCVPISNHLYFYWYRQILGQKVEFLVSFYNNEISEKSEIFDDQFSVERPDGSNFTLKIRSTKLEDSAMYFCASSDRPNNEQFFGPGTRLTVL.

This clonotype was observed at least ten times. The rearrangement uses TRBV15 and TRBJ2-2; D is undetermined. The CDR3 sequence is 15 residues long. V gave up 0 bases and J gave up 6 bases, with 11 bases separating them. CDR1 is LNHNV, CDR2 YYDKDF, per germline (reference sequence). The CDR3 is CATSRESVGAGELFF. The CDR3 coding sequence is TGTGCCACCAGCAGAGAGAGTGTCGGAGCCGGGGAGCTGTTTTTT.

In the case of this clonotype: The junction shows a germline mismatch at one end, possibly a read error. The J gene is TRBJ2-1, the V gene TRBV7-9; no reliable D call. Per germline, CDR1 SEHNR and CDR2 FQNEAQ (reference sequence). There are 14 residues in the CDR3. This CDR3 reads CASSQGMGSNEQFF. The CDR3 DNA is TGCGCCAGCAGCCAAGGAATGGGATCCAATGAGCAGTTCTTC.

Regarding this clonotype: One base away lies a much larger clone, so this may be a sequencing read error. It is likely a read error, because the conserved phenylalanine at the end of the CDR3 is missing. CDR3 amino acids: CAISKEGTDTQYS. The CDR3 region has the DNA TGTGCCATCTCAAAGGAGGGCACAGATACGCAGTATTCT. The V and J genes are TRBV12-3 or TRBV12-4 and TRBJ2-3; tentative D call: TRBD2 (5 bases). The CDR3 contains 13 residues. Deletions cut 10 bases from V and 1 base from J, with 12 bases between.

This clonotype was seen repeatedly, ten times or more. This chain uses TRBV11-2 with TRBJ2-2, with 8 bases identical to TRBD1. CDR1 and CDR2 from the germline V gene are SGHAT and FQNNGV. This CDR3 contains 16 residues. V gave up 1 base and J gave up 8 bases; unmatched junction bases: 9. DNA for the CDR3: TGTGCCAGCAGCTTAGGAAGAGGGCAGGGGGCAGGGGAGCTGTTTTTT. It yields the protein CASSLGRGQGAGELFF.

This clonotype showed up just a few times. Compared with germline, one end of the junction differs, possibly owing to a read error. The V call is TRBV28, the J call TRBJ2-1; D remains ambiguous. The length of the CDR3 is 15 residues. CDR1 and CDR2 from the germline V gene are MDHEN and SYDVKM. The CDR3 loop reads CASSHDKGSYNEQLF. As DNA, the CDR3 is TGTGCCAGCAGCCATGACAAAGGGTCCTACAATGAGCAGCTCTTC.

This chain links TRBV19 with TRBJ1-1; 7 positions agree with TRBD1. The J segment lost 10 bases and the V segment lost 7 bases, leaving 6 bases of the junction unmatched. There are 11 residues in the CDR3. Germline V lookup: CDR1 LNHDA, CDR2 SQIVND (reference sequence). The CDR3 DNA reads as TGTGCCAGTAAGGGGGCCCTAGGAGCTTTCTTT. Translated: CASKGALGAFF.

There are a few counts of this clonotype. Just one base apart from a much larger clone, this may be a read error. The rearrangement joins TRBV20-1 to TRBJ1-4; 8 bases map to TRBD1. Germline CDR1 reads DFQATT; CDR2 reads SNEGSKA (reference sequence). V was clipped by 5 bases and J by 8 bases; unmatched bases: 10. The CDR3 spans 14 residues. The CDR3 sequence is CSAGAGGYEEKLFF. In nucleotides, the CDR3 is TGCAGTGCTGGCGCAGGGGGCTACGAGGAAAAACTGTTTTTT.

This clonotype appeared many times. J is TRBJ2-5 and V is TRBV11-3; no firm D call. Trimming took off 4 bases at V and 4 bases at J, with 10 bases between the two ends. Germline-derived CDR1 and CDR2 are SGHNT and YENEEA. The CDR3 totals 13 residues. The CDR3 DNA reads as TGTGCCAGCAGCTCCGAAGCCCGAGAGACCCAGTACTTC. It is translated as CASSSEARETQYF.

This clonotype was detected ten times or more. This chain joins TRBV30 and TRBJ2-1; 7 bases align to TRBD2. Germline CDR1 GTSNPN, CDR2 SVGIG (reference sequence). Germline trimming cut 4 bases from V and 9 bases from J; bases unmatched to any gene: 9. This CDR3 contains 13 residues. CDR3 DNA sequence: TGTGCCTGGACCCTCTTTCAGCGGGGTGAGCAGTTCTTC. Amino acid sequence: CAWTLFQRGEQFF.

This clonotype was picked up many times. The gene calls are TRBV12-3 or TRBV12-4 and TRBJ1-6; maybe TRBD1 (6 bases). CDR3 size: 14 residues. Deletions cut 6 bases from V and 7 bases from J, with 13 bases between. Written as DNA, the CDR3 is TGTGCCAGCAGCCACGGACAGCTCAATTCACCCCTCCACTTT. Translated, it gives CASSHGQLNSPLHF.